In this sample, the clone carrying this T cell receptor beta chain turned up many times. The time point: after trial treatment. The treatment denotes: LDRT plus nivolumab, ipilimumab, low-dose cyclophosphamide and aspirin (RACIN trial). Donors were dosed with nivolumab and ipilimumab; they also received aspirin, low-dose cyclophosphamide and low-dose radiotherapy. Eligibility required advanced solid tumors lacking tumor-infiltrating lymphocytes. These data originate in a study of low-dose radiotherapy and immunotherapy resistance in tumors. Germline loops: CDR1 LGHNA, CDR2 YSLEER. V was pared by 0 bases and J by 8 bases, with 9 bases between. The CDR3 covers 13 residues. Primers used for first-strand cDNA, a TRAV- and TRBV-specific set, covered both alpha and beta chains. The authors amplified TCRs for about 20 PCR cycles with a constant-region primer and a V-primer adapter. Amplification of isolated mRNA was accomplished via in vitro transcription. One entry per CDR3 protein, called by TCRdb with MiXCR from the reads. The sample contains around 80,000 distinct CDR3 sequences, less than 20% of which appear only once.

The sequencing here drew on PBMCs, taken after low-dose radiotherapy plus immunotherapy. This sequence was found in a male donor with prostate cancer. V usage is TRBV4-3 and J usage is TRBJ2-3; no firm D call. CDR3 amino acids: CASSQDVGITQYF. CDR3 bases: TGCGCCAGCAGCCAAGATGTCGGCATTACGCAGTATTTT.